Here is one TCR beta chain with its context. This CDR3 is built from 13 residues. CDR1 and CDR2 from the germline V gene are LNHDA and SQIVND (reference sequence). V was shortened by 6 bases and J by 2 bases, with 11 bases between the two germline ends. The study recruited people aged about 18 to 90 years across approximately 24 US areas. This specimen comes from a study of blood T cell repertoires in COVID-19. Study-wide context: Acute and convalescent COVID-19 specimens originated in the United States, Italy and Spain. T cells, B-cell-depleted T cells, or PBMCs provided the cDNA or gDNA that served as material.

Authors' data handling: For nucleated cells, counts were estimated from reference gene primer amplification. TCRdb's copy holds only in-frame clones and misses some; the assay was immunoSEQ multiplex PCR. V, J and clone size reflect that table, while D and trimming were determined from the DNA. Altogether under 250,000 clones are present, approximately 83% being singletons, with the ten largest covering roughly 1.3%. Sequencing was performed on PBMCs or T cells enriched from blood (not recorded which). The clonotype comes from a woman aged 40-49 years with acute COVID-19. V gene TRBV19 combines with J gene TRBJ2-7; a weak D match, TRBD1 (5 bases). CDR3 amino acids: CASRPDTTYEQYF. The DNA of the CDR3 is TGTGCCAGTAGACCGGACACTACCTACGAGCAGTACTTC.